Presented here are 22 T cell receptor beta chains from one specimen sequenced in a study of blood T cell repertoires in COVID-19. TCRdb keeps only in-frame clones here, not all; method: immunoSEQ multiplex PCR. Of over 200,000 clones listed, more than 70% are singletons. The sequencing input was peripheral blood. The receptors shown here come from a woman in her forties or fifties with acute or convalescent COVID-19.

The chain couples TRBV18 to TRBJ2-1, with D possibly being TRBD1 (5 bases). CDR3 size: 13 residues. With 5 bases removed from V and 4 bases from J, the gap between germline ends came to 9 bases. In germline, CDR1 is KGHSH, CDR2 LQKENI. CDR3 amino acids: CASSTDSYNEQFF. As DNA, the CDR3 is TGTGCCAGCTCAACCGACAGTTACAATGAGCAGTTCTTC. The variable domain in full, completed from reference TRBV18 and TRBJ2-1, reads NAGVMQNPRHLVRRRGQEARLRCSPMKGHSHVYWYRQLPEEGLKFMVYLQKENIIDESGMPKERFSAEFPKEGPSILRIQQVVRGDSAAYFCASSTDSYNEQFFGPGTRLTVL.

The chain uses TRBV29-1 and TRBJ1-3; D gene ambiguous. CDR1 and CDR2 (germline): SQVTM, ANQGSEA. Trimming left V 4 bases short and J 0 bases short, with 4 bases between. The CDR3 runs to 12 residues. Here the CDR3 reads CSVAHSGNTIYF. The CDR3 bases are TGCAGCGTTGCCCACTCTGGAAACACCATATATTTT.

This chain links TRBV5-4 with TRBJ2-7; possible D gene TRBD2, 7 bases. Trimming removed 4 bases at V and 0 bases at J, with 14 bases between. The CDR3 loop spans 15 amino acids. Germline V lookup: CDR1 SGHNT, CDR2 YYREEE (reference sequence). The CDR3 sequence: CASSPGGAHSYEQYF. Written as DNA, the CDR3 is TGTGCCAGCAGCCCTGGGGGGGCCCACTCCTACGAGCAGTACTTC.

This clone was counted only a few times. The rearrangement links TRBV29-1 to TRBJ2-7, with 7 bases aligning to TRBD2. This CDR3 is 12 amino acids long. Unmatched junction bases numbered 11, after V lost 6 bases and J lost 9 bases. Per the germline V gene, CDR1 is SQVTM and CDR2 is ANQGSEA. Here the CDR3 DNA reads TGCAGCGTCCTTCTTCCTAGCGGCGCGCAGTACTTC. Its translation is CSVLLPSGAQYF.

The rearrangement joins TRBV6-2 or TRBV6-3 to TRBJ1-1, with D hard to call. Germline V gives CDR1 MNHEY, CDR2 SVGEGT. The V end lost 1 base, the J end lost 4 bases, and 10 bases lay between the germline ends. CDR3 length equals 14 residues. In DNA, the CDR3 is TGTGCCAGCAGTTACTGGGCAGCCCGCACTGAAGCTTTCTTT. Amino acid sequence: CASSYWAARTEAFF.

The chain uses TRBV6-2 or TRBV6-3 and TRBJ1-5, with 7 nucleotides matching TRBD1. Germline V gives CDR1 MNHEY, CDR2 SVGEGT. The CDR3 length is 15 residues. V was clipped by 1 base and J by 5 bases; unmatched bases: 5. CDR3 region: CASSYFVRGDQPQHF. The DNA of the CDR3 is TGTGCCAGCAGTTACTTCGTCAGGGGGGATCAGCCCCAGCATTTT.

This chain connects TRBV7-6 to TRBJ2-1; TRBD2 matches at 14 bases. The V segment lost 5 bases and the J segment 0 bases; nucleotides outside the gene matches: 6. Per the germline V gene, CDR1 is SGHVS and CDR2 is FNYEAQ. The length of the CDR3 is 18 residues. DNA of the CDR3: TGTGCCAGCAGCCTAAGGACTAGCGGGAGGCCCTCCTACAATGAGCAGTTCTTC. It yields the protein CASSLRTSGRPSYNEQFF.

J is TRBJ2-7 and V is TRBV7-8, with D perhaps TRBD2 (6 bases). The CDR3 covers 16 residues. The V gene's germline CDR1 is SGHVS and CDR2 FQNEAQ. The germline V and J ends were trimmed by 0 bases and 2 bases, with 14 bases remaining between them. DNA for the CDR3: TGTGCCAGCAGCTTAGCCTCGACTAGATTCACCTACGAGCAGTACTTC. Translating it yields CASSLASTRFTYEQYF.

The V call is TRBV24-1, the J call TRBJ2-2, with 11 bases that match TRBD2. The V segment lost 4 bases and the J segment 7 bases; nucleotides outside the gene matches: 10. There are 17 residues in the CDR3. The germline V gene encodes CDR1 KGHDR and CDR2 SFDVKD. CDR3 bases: TGTGCCACCAGTGACGTAGCGGGAGGGCCTGTCAGCGGGGAGCTGTTTTTT. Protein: CATSDVAGGPVSGELFF.

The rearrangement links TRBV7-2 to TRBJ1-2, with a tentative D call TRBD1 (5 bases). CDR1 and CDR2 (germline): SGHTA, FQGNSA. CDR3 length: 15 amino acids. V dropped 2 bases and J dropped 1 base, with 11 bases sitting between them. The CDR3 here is CASSLSAGFNYGYTF. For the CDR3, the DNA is TGTGCCAGCAGCTTATCTGCAGGGTTTAACTATGGCTACACCTTC.

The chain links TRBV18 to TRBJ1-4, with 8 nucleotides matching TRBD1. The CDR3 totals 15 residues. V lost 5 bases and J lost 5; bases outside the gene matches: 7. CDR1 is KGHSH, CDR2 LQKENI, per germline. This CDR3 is CASSSTRDRNEKLFF. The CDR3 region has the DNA TGTGCCAGCTCATCTACCCGGGACAGGAATGAAAAACTGTTTTTT.

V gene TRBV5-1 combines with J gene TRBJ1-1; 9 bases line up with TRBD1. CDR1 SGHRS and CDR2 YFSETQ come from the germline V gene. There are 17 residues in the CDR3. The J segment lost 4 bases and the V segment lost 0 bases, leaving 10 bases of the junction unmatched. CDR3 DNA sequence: TGCGCCAGCAGCTTGGATCCTGGGACAGGGTTGTTCACTGAAGCTTTCTTT. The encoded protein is CASSLDPGTGLFTEAFF. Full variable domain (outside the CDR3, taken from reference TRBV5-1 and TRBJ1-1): KAGVTQTPRYLIKTRGQQVTLSCSPISGHRSVSWYQQTPGQGLQFLFEYFSETQRNKGNFPGRFSGRQFSNSRSEMNVSTLELGDSALYLCASSLDPGTGLFTEAFFGQGTRLTVV.

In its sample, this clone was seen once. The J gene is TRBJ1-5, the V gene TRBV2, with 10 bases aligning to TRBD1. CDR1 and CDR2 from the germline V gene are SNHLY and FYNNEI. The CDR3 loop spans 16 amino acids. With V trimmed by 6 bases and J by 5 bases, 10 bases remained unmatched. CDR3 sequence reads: CASRGGDRGPDQPQHF. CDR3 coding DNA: TGTGCCAGCAGGGGGGGCGACAGGGGGCCCGATCAGCCCCAGCATTTT.

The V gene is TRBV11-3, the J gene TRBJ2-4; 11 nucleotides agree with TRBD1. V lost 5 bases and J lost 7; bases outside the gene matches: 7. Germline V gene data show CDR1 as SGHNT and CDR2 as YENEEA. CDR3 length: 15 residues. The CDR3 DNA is TGTGCCAGCAGCCCCGGGACAGGGGGGGTGAACATTCAGTACTTC. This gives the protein CASSPGTGGVNIQYF. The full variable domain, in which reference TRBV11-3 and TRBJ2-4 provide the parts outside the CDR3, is EAGVVQSPRYKIIEKKQPVAFWCNPISGHNTLYWYLQNLGQGPELLIRYENEEAVDDSQLPKDRFSAERLKGVDSTLKIQPAELGDSAVYLCASSPGTGGVNIQYFGAGTRLSVL.

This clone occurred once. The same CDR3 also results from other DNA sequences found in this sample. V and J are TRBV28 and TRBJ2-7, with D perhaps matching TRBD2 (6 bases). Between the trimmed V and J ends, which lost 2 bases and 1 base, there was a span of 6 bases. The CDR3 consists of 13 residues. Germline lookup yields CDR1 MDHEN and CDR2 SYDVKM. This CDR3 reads CASSLGGSYEQYF. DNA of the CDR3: TGTGCCAGCAGTTTAGGGGGGTCCTACGAGCAGTACTTC.

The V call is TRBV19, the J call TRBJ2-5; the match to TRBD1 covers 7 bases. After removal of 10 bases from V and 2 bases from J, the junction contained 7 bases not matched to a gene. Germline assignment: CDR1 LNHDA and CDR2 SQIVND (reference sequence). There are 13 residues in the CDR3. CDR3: CATGTELQETQYF. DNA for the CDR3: TGTGCCACCGGGACAGAGCTACAAGAGACCCAGTACTTC.

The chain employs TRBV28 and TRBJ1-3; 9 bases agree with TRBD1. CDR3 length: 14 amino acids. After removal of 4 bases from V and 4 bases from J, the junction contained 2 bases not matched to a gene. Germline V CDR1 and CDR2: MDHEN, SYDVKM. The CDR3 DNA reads TGTGCCAGCAGTTGGGGGACAGGGGGAAACACCATATATTTT. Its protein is CASSWGTGGNTIYF.

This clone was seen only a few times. Written as DNA, the CDR3 is TGTGCTAGTGCCTTAGGAGGAGGTCAGCCCCAGCATTTT. It specifies CASALGGGQPQHF. This chain joins TRBV12-5 and TRBJ1-5; D gene ambiguous. The germline CDR1 and CDR2 sequences are LGHNT and FRNRAP. The CDR3 extends over 13 amino acids. The ends were cut back, 7 bases at V and 6 bases at J, with 13 bases in the middle.

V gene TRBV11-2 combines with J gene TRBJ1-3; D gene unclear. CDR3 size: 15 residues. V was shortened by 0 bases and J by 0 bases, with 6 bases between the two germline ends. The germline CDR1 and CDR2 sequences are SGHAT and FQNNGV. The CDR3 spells CASSLDRLSGNTIYF. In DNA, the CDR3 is TGTGCCAGCAGCTTAGACAGGCTCTCTGGAAACACCATATATTTT.

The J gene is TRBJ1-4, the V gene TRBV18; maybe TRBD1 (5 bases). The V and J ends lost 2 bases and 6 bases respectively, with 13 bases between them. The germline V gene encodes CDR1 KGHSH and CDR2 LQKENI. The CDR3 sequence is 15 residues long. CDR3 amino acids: CASSPSRGDDEKLFF. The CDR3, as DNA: TGTGCCAGCTCACCATCGCGGGGGGACGATGAAAAACTGTTTTTT.

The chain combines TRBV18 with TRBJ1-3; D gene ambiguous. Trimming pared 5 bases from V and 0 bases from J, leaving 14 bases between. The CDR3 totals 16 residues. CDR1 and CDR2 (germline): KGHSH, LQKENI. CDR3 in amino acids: CASSSDLAGSGNTIYF. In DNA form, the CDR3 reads TGTGCCAGCTCATCGGACTTGGCTGGCTCTGGAAACACCATATATTTT.

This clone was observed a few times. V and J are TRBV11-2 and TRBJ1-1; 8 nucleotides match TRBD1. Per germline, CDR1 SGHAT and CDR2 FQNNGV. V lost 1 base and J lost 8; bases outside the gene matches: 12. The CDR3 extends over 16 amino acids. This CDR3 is CASSLGRRQGAPEAFF. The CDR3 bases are TGTGCCAGCAGCTTAGGCAGGCGGCAGGGGGCCCCCGAAGCTTTCTTT.